This is a list of T cell receptor beta chains from one sample in a study of T cells in Graves' hyperthyroidism and ophthalmopathy. TCRdb re-called the multiplex PCR reads with MiXCR, one entry per CDR3 protein. The data contain approximately 300,000 distinct CDR3 sequences, approximately 15% of them singletons. The sample taken for sequencing was blood. The origin of the receptors is a woman aged 60-75 years with Graves' ophthalmopathy. CDR3s include the opening cysteine and the closing phenylalanine or tryptophan. The D gene is left open where the match is weak. Only some rows state a clone size, as once, few, many or a class for expanded clones.

v_call: TRBV7-9; j_call: TRBJ2-3; d_call: -; clone_size: many; cdr3_aa: CASSVTDTQYF; cdr3_nt: TGTGCCAGCAGCGTAACAGATACGCAGTATTTT
v_call: TRBV15; j_call: TRBJ2-7; d_call: -; clone_size: many; cdr3_aa: CATSPNRLPYEQYF; cdr3_nt: TGTGCCACCAGCCCGAACAGGCTTCCCTACGAGCAGTACTTC
v_call: TRBV6-1; j_call: TRBJ1-1; d_call: TRBD1; clone_size: many; cdr3_aa: CASSRWGQLAFF; cdr3_nt: TGTGCCAGCAGTAGGTGGGGACAGTTGGCTTTCTTT
v_call: TRBV28; j_call: TRBJ2-7; d_call: -; clone_size: -; cdr3_aa: CASSLGAQGGHEQYF; cdr3_nt: TGTGCCAGCAGTTTAGGGGCGCAGGGCGGACACGAGCAGTACTTC
v_call: TRBV9; j_call: TRBJ1-5; d_call: TRBD1; clone_size: few; cdr3_aa: CASSDRGDQPQHF; cdr3_nt: TGTGCCAGCAGCGACAGGGGGGATCAGCCCCAGCATTTT
v_call: TRBV9; j_call: TRBJ2-2; d_call: -; clone_size: -; cdr3_aa: CASSVRVADTGELFF; cdr3_nt: TGTGCCAGCAGCGTAAGGGTAGCGGACACCGGGGAGCTGTTTTTT
v_call: TRBV28; j_call: TRBJ1-2; d_call: -; clone_size: many; cdr3_aa: CASSPLAGPAAYGYTF; cdr3_nt: TGTGCCAGCAGTCCCCTGGCAGGGCCAGCCGCCTATGGCTACACCTTC
v_call: TRBV5-1; j_call: TRBJ2-2; d_call: -; clone_size: many; cdr3_aa: CASSPGQPGELFF; cdr3_nt: TGCGCCAGCAGCCCTGGACAACCCGGGGAGCTGTTTTTT
v_call: TRBV5-4; j_call: TRBJ2-1; d_call: -; clone_size: few; cdr3_aa: CASSRGGAYNEQFF; cdr3_nt: TGTGCCAGCAGCAGGGGGGGGGCTTACAATGAGCAGTTCTTC
v_call: TRBV20-1; j_call: TRBJ1-5; d_call: -; clone_size: many; cdr3_aa: CSARDRKTAIDQPQHF; cdr3_nt: TGCAGTGCTAGAGATCGAAAGACAGCTATCGATCAGCCCCAGCATTTT
v_call: TRBV11-3; j_call: TRBJ2-1; d_call: TRBD1; clone_size: many; cdr3_aa: CASSLGQGAFNEQFF; cdr3_nt: TGTGCCAGCAGCTTAGGGCAGGGGGCGTTCAATGAGCAGTTCTTC
v_call: TRBV7-8; j_call: TRBJ2-7; d_call: TRBD1; clone_size: -; cdr3_aa: CASSYYTPQGESYEQYF; cdr3_nt: TGTGCCAGCAGCTATTATACTCCACAGGGGGAGTCCTACGAGCAGTACTTC
v_call: TRBV2; j_call: TRBJ1-3; d_call: -; clone_size: -; cdr3_aa: CASSVRGASGNTIYF; cdr3_nt: TGTGCCAGCAGTGTCCGGGGGGCCTCTGGAAACACCATATATTTT
v_call: TRBV27; j_call: TRBJ2-1; d_call: TRBD2; clone_size: many; cdr3_aa: CASSPGTSGSNEQFF; cdr3_nt: TGTGCCAGCAGCCCCGGGACTAGCGGGAGCAATGAGCAGTTCTTC
v_call: TRBV30; j_call: TRBJ1-1; d_call: TRBD1; clone_size: -; cdr3_aa: CAWSVAGGIRRAFF; cdr3_nt: TGTGCCTGGAGTGTAGCAGGGGGCATTCGGCGAGCTTTCTTT
v_call: TRBV2; j_call: TRBJ1-5; d_call: TRBD1; clone_size: many; cdr3_aa: CASSDGTVRGNQPQHF; cdr3_nt: TGTGCCAGCAGTGACGGGACAGTTCGGGGCAATCAGCCCCAGCATTTT
v_call: TRBV9; j_call: TRBJ2-3; d_call: TRBD1; clone_size: many; cdr3_aa: CASSVAGTGADTQYF; cdr3_nt: TGTGCCAGCAGCGTAGCCGGCACAGGGGCAGATACGCAGTATTTT
v_call: TRBV6-4; j_call: TRBJ2-3; d_call: TRBD2; clone_size: -; cdr3_aa: CASSLELAGVDTQYF; cdr3_nt: TGTGCCAGCAGTCTCGAACTAGCGGGAGTAGATACGCAGTATTTT
v_call: TRBV20-1; j_call: TRBJ1-5; d_call: -; clone_size: many; cdr3_aa: CSARPGFSNQPQHF; cdr3_nt: TGCAGTGCTAGACCAGGGTTCAGCAATCAGCCCCAGCATTTT
v_call: TRBV24-1; j_call: TRBJ2-1; d_call: TRBD1; clone_size: many; cdr3_aa: CATSEPGQGGRNEQFF; cdr3_nt: TGTGCCACCAGTGAGCCGGGACAGGGAGGTAGAAATGAGCAGTTCTTC
v_call: TRBV25-1; j_call: TRBJ2-3; d_call: -; clone_size: few; cdr3_aa: CASNNVVTDTQYF; cdr3_nt: TGTGCCAGCAACAACGTTGTCACAGATACGCAGTATTTT
v_call: TRBV4-3; j_call: TRBJ1-3; d_call: -; clone_size: few; cdr3_aa: CASSQDRGYSGNTIYF; cdr3_nt: TGCGCCAGCAGCCAAGATAGGGGATACTCTGGAAACACCATATATTTT
v_call: TRBV7-9; j_call: TRBJ2-2; d_call: -; clone_size: -; cdr3_aa: CASHHLNTEELFF; cdr3_nt: TGTGCCAGCCACCATCTGAACACCGAGGAGCTGTTTTTT
v_call: TRBV20-1; j_call: TRBJ2-1; d_call: -; clone_size: many; cdr3_aa: CSASGYNEQFF; cdr3_nt: TGCAGTGCTAGCGGATACAATGAGCAGTTCTTC
v_call: TRBV14; j_call: TRBJ2-5; d_call: -; clone_size: few; cdr3_aa: CASSQPEYQETQYF; cdr3_nt: TGTGCCAGCAGCCAACCAGAGTACCAAGAGACCCAGTACTTC
v_call: TRBV7-2; j_call: TRBJ2-7; d_call: TRBD2; clone_size: many; cdr3_aa: CASSFARLAGYEQYF; cdr3_nt: TGTGCCAGCAGCTTCGCACGACTAGCGGGATACGAGCAGTACTTC
v_call: TRBV5-1; j_call: TRBJ2-2; d_call: -; clone_size: -; cdr3_aa: CASSLAYGNTGELFF; cdr3_nt: TGCGCCAGCAGCTTGGCCTACGGGAACACCGGGGAGCTGTTTTTT
v_call: TRBV6-1; j_call: TRBJ2-7; d_call: TRBD2; clone_size: many; cdr3_aa: CASSLAGGTYEQYF; cdr3_nt: TGTGCCAGCAGCTTAGCGGGAGGTACCTACGAGCAGTACTTC
v_call: TRBV5-1; j_call: TRBJ2-3; d_call: TRBD2; clone_size: few; cdr3_aa: CASSLPGTSGGTDTQYF; cdr3_nt: TGCGCCAGCAGCCTACCCGGGACTAGCGGGGGCACAGATACGCAGTATTTT
v_call: TRBV7-9; j_call: TRBJ2-3; d_call: TRBD2; clone_size: many; cdr3_aa: CASSSTISGIADTQYF; cdr3_nt: TGTGCCAGCAGCTCCACAATTAGCGGGATAGCAGATACGCAGTATTTT